This record covers a single T cell receptor (beta chain). These data belong to a study of blood T cell repertoires in COVID-19. Authors' data handling: Cell counts per sample came from amplifying reference gene primers. The assay was immunoSEQ multiplex PCR, and TCRdb's table has in-frame clones only and misses some. V, J and clone size reflect that table, while D and trimming were determined from the DNA. This sample has approximately 90,000 clones, with more than 65% found just once. V shed 6 bases, J shed 4 bases, and the junction held 7 bases outside the gene matches. The CDR3 loop spans 14 amino acids. Looked up from germline, CDR1 is PRHDT and CDR2 is FYEKMQ (reference sequence).

The sample comprised peripheral blood. The origin of this receptor is a man older than 75 with active or convalescent COVID-19. This rearrangement joins TRBV13 to TRBJ2-7; 9 positions agree with TRBD1. CDR3 nucleotide sequence: TGTGCCAGCAGGCGGACAGGGGAAGATTACGAGCAGTACTTC. This sequence encodes CASRRTGEDYEQYF.